This TCR beta chain was recorded in a study of cytomegalovirus exposure and HLA in healthy donors. Study-level information: Early released data comprised approximately 85 million unique TCRs from HLA-typed donors. Study observations and caveats: As was reported, the HLA-A and HLA-B alleles of most subjects were accurately predicted from TCR beta sequences.

Germline V gene lookup returns CDR1 MNHNS and CDR2 SASEGT. V was shortened by 2 bases and J by 5 bases, with 15 bases between the two germline ends. The CDR3 contains 15 residues. Of note for this clone: The antigen remains unidentified.

With 60 Vbeta and 13 Jbeta primers, the PCR was carried out. Clones were read by immunoSEQ multiplex PCR, and TCRdb kept only the in-frame ones, dropping some. The sample records 140,000 to 150,000 clones, over 70% being singletons. The TCR was taken from a woman aged 40 to 50 in good health and CMV-seropositive. The sample comprised PBMCs. The chain has TRBV6-1 and TRBJ1-2; TRBD1 is a possible D gene (5 bases). The CDR3 here is CASSETFFGGYGYTF. The CDR3 DNA follows: TGTGCCAGCAGTGAAACATTCTTCGGGGGTTATGGCTACACCTTC.